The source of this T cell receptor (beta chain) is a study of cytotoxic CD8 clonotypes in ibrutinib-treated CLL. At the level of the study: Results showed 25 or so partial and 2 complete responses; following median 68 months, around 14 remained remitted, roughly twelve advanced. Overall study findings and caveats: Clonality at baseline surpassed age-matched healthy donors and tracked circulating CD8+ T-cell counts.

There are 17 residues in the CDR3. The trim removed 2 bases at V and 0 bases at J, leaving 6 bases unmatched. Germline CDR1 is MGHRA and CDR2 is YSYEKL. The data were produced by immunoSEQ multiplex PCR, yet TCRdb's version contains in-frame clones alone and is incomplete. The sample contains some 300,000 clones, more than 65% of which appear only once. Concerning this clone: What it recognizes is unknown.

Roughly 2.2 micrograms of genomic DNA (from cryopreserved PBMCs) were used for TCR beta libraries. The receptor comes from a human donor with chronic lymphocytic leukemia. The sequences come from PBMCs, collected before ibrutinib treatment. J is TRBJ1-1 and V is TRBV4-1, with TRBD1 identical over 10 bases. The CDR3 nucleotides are TGCGCCAGCAGCCAAATCCGGGACAGGGGCTTGAACACTGAAGCTTTCTTT. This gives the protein CASSQIRDRGLNTEAFF.